A selection of T cell receptor beta chains follows, all from one sample in a study of T cells in narcolepsy. Measured with immunoSEQ multiplex PCR; TCRdb has only the in-frame clones, and not every one. The top ten hold roughly 1.7% of the sample, which has 30,000 to 45,000 clones, over 75% seen once. Sequenced sample: CD45RA- memory CD4+ T cells from PBMCs. The receptor source for this set is a human donor with narcolepsy. CDR3s include the opening cysteine and the closing phenylalanine or tryptophan. Each record gives: D gene, clone size, J gene, V gene, CDR3 protein, CDR3 DNA. D genes are given only for firm matches. Where a row states a size, it is once, few, many or the class of an expanded clone; other rows omit it.

>NA|NA|TRBJ2-6|TRBV18
CASSPQLTAGANVLTF
TGTGCCAGCTCACCTCAGCTAACTGCGGGGGCCAACGTCCTGACTTTC
>TRBD1|NA|TRBJ2-2|TRBV2
CAGSPQGTNTGELFF
TGTGCCGGCTCACCACAGGGGACGAACACCGGGGAGCTGTTTTTT
>NA|NA|TRBJ1-5|TRBV10-1
CASRWIGAQHF
TGCGCCAGCAGATGGATTGGGGCCCAGCATTTT
>NA|NA|TRBJ1-3|TRBV5-4
CASSLGRMELGNTIYF
TGTGCCAGCAGCTTGGGTCGGATGGAACTTGGAAACACCATATATTTT
>TRBD2|NA|TRBJ2-7|TRBV5-4
CASSLRGVSYEQYF
TGTGCCAGCAGCTTGCGGGGGGTCTCCTACGAGCAGTACTTC
>NA|NA|TRBJ1-2|TRBV2
CASSNRQATNYGYTF
TGTGCCAGCAGTAACCGACAGGCTACTAACTATGGCTACACCTTC
>NA|once|TRBJ2-2|TRBV5-4
CASSPLRRGANTGELFF
TGTGCCAGCAGCCCCCTGCGTAGGGGCGCGAACACCGGGGAGCTGTTTTTT
>TRBD2|NA|TRBJ2-1|TRBV5-6
CASSQDAGEVYNEQFF
TGTGCCAGCAGCCAGGATGCGGGGGAGGTTTACAATGAGCAGTTCTTC
>NA|NA|TRBJ1-4|TRBV19
CASSKVPRMATNEKLFF
TGTGCCAGTAGTAAGGTTCCAAGAATGGCAACTAATGAAAAACTGTTTTTT
>TRBD1|NA|TRBJ2-7|TRBV10-3
CAISNRGSGYEQYF
TGTGCCATCAGTAACAGGGGTTCGGGCTACGAGCAGTACTTC
>NA|once|TRBJ1-5|TRBV2
CASSRGSNQPQHF
TGTGCCAGCAGTCGGGGTAGCAATCAGCCCCAGCATTTT
>NA|NA|TRBJ1-3|TRBV4-3
CASSQGPGTSGNTIYF
TGCGCCAGCAGCCAAGGTCCGGGGACCTCTGGAAACACCATATATTTT
>TRBD2|NA|TRBJ2-3|TRBV10-2
CASSERTSNTDTQYF
TGCGCCAGCAGTGAGAGGACTAGCAACACAGATACGCAGTATTTT
>NA|NA|TRBJ1-1|TRBV29-1
CSAMKRGTYTEAFF
TGCAGCGCCATGAAAAGGGGCACGTACACTGAAGCTTTCTTT
>NA|NA|TRBJ2-7|TRBV9
CASSEGPTSPLSYEQYF
TGTGCCAGCAGCGAGGGCCCCACTTCACCCCTTAGCTACGAGCAGTACTTC
>NA|NA|TRBJ1-6|TRBV7-6
CASSLKGESPLHF
TGTGCCAGCAGCTTGAAGGGGGAGTCACCCCTCCACTTT
>NA|NA|TRBJ1-2|TRBV4-3
CASSQGGPERGYTF
TGCGCCAGCAGCCAGGGCGGGCCGGAGCGAGGCTACACCTTC
>NA|NA|TRBJ1-1|TRBV11-3
CASSLDITGNAEAFF
TGTGCCAGCAGCTTAGATATTACAGGTAACGCTGAAGCTTTCTTT
>NA|NA|TRBJ2-7|TRBV30
CASKAQSQAYEQYF
TGTGCCTCTAAAGCGCAGTCGCAAGCCTACGAGCAGTACTTC
>NA|few|TRBJ1-3|TRBV10-3
CAISESGVSGNTIYF
TGTGCCATCAGTGAGTCGGGGGTCTCTGGAAACACCATATATTTT
>TRBD1|NA|TRBJ1-2|TRBV28
CASSPDNRAGGYGYTF
TGTGCCAGCAGTCCCGATAATAGGGCAGGGGGCTATGGCTACACCTTC
>TRBD1|NA|TRBJ1-3|TRBV28
CASSLRTGIAGNTIYF
TGTGCCAGCAGTTTAAGGACAGGGATTGCTGGAAACACCATATATTTT
>TRBD2|NA|TRBJ2-3|TRBV15
CATSRTLSGGGTDTQYF
TGTGCCACCAGCAGAACGTTAAGCGGGGGGGGCACAGATACGCAGTATTTT
>NA|NA|TRBJ1-1|TRBV18
CASSPPGNTEAFF
TGTGCCAGCTCACCACCGGGGAACACTGAAGCTTTCTTT
>NA|NA|TRBJ1-6|TRBV7-2
CASSLAGVRNSPLHF
TGTGCCAGCAGCTTAGCTGGGGTTAGGAATTCACCCCTCCACTTT
>NA|few|TRBJ1-2|TRBV28
CASLGIDYTF
TGTGCCAGCCTTGGGATAGACTACACCTTC
>NA|NA|TRBJ2-3|TRBV4-3
CASSHRPLDTQYF
TGCGCCAGCAGCCATCGACCCCTAGATACGCAGTATTTT
>NA|NA|TRBJ1-6|TRBV2
CASTVDNSPLHF
TGTGCCAGCACCGTAGATAATTCACCCCTCCACTTT
>TRBD1|NA|TRBJ1-2|TRBV6-1
CASSVHRDRAGGYTF
TGTGCCAGCAGTGTCCACCGGGACAGGGCGGGTGGCTACACCTTC
>TRBD1|NA|TRBJ2-1|TRBV11-1
CASSLWTGENEQFF
TGTGCCAGCAGCTTGTGGACAGGGGAGAATGAGCAGTTCTTC
>TRBD1|NA|TRBJ2-3|TRBV19
CASRSTNRGLTDTQYF
TGTGCCAGTAGGTCCACAAACAGGGGGCTGACAGATACGCAGTATTTT
>NA|NA|TRBJ2-7|TRBV4-3
CASSQDGRDPYEQYF
TGCGCCAGCAGCCAAGACGGCAGGGACCCCTACGAGCAGTACTTC
>NA|NA|TRBJ2-7|TRBV18
CASLPPSSYEQYF
TGTGCCAGCTTACCACCGAGCTCCTACGAGCAGTACTTC
>TRBD1|NA|TRBJ1-2|TRBV7-2
CASSPRGRGQGDGYTF
TGTGCCAGCAGCCCCCGGGGTAGGGGGCAAGGGGATGGCTACACCTTC
>NA|NA|TRBJ1-5|TRBV7-2
CASSLLGSSNQPQHF
TGTGCCAGCAGCTTATTAGGGTCCAGCAATCAGCCCCAGCATTTT
>NA|NA|TRBJ2-7|TRBV18
CASRLRGVDEQYF
TGTGCCAGCAGACTAAGGGGCGTAGACGAGCAGTACTTC